The present T cell receptor (beta chain) was sequenced within a study of CD8 T cells in Susac syndrome. Blood CD8+ and CD4+ T cells underwent high-throughput TCR beta sequencing. Negative isolation yielded the CD8+ and CD4+ T cells, while FACS enriched the TEMRA cells. RNA totalling roughly 0.45 to 1 ug underwent reverse transcription with random hexamers. An immunoSEQ multiplex PCR generated amplified TCR beta CDR3 products spanning 54 Vbeta and 13 Jbeta. MiXCR, applied by TCRdb to the immunoSEQ multiplex PCR reads, yields one record per CDR3 protein. The sample yields about 85,000 distinct CDR3 sequences, about 94% seen once. The receptor was isolated from a human donor in good health. Source material: CD8+ T cells from PBMCs.

CDR3 residues: CASSQETSGSPDTQYF. DNA of the CDR3: TGTGCCAGCAGCCAAGAGACTAGCGGGAGCCCCGATACGCAGTATTTT. The chain uses TRBV3-1 and TRBJ2-3; 12 bases agree with TRBD2. V trimming: 0 bases; J trimming: 6 bases; junction bases outside the gene matches: 4. The CDR3 has 16 residues. From germline, CDR1 is LGHDT and CDR2 YNNKEL (reference sequence).